This T cell receptor beta chain was sequenced for a study of shared clonotypes between healthy human individuals. V gave up 4 bases and J gave up 4 bases; unmatched junction bases: 8. The CDR3 is made up of 16 amino acids. CDR1 and CDR2 from the germline V gene are MNHNY and SVGAGI (reference sequence). Sorted-subset replicate PCRs used around 200 ng of genomic DNA. This amount corresponded to 30,000 to 35,000 T cell genomes. Here immunoSEQ multiplex PCR was the method, and the copy in TCRdb shows in-frame clones only, minus some. This sample yields around 720,000 clones, of which around 73% are seen a single time; 1.5% to 2% belongs to the top ten.

The TCR sequence derives from a woman in her twenties or thirties in good health. This rearrangement joins TRBV6-6 to TRBJ1-5, with 9 nucleotides matching TRBD1. What was sequenced was memory CD4+ T cells sorted from blood. Subset in this sample: CD45RA-negative fraction. CDR3 in DNA: TGTGCCAGCAGTTTGGCCGGGACAGGGAGGAATCAGCCCCAGCATTTT. Protein: CASSLAGTGRNQPQHF.